This T cell receptor beta chain was identified in a study of OX40 agonist ivuxolimab in advanced cancers. V shed 0 bases and J 7 bases; nucleotides not matched to a gene: 4. The CDR3 spans 15 residues. The germline CDR1 and CDR2 sequences are LNHNV and YYDKDF (reference sequence). Sequencing used immunoSEQ multiplex PCR; TCRdb keeps in-frame clones, though not all of them. Altogether more than 75,000 clones are present, approximately 86% being singletons, with the ten largest covering over 0.75%. The chain joins TRBV15 to TRBJ2-1; 9 bases line up with TRBD2. The source material was CD4+ or CD8+ T cells sorted from blood, sampled in a trial of the OX40 agonist ivuxolimab. This TCR derives from an adult with an advanced solid tumor such as melanoma, head and neck, liver or kidney cancer. CDR3: CATSRDAGGRNEQFF. CDR3 bases: TGTGCCACCAGCAGAGATGCGGGGGGGCGGAATGAGCAGTTCTTC.